The clone carrying this TCR beta chain came up a few times. The sample is drawn from a study of blood T cell repertoires in COVID-19. Study information: Whether acute or convalescent, the COVID-19 samples came from the United States, Italy and Spain. T cells, B-cell-depleted T cells, or PBMCs supplied cDNA or gDNA.

Trimming cost V 7 bases and J 11 bases, with 38 bases left between them. In germline, CDR1 is MNHEY, CDR2 SMNVEV (reference sequence). The CDR3 is 20 residues long. In the original processing: Amplification with reference gene primers provided the estimates of nucleated cell counts. The table came from immunoSEQ multiplex PCR; TCRdb's copy has only in-frame clones and leaves some out. The V and J calls and clone size come from that table; D and trimming were worked out from the DNA. This repertoire shows some 270,000 clones, around nine tenths found once; its top ten account for around 2.1%. Input material: peripheral blood. The sequence was obtained from a man in his fifties or sixties with acute or convalescent COVID-19. The genes are TRBV27 and TRBJ1-4; unclear D gene. The CDR3, as DNA: TGTGCCAGCATTCCTTTTGGGTCGACACCGTTTGTCATATGGTTAGGTAAACTGTTTTTT. The encoded protein is CASIPFGSTPFVIWLGKLFF.